Presented here are 32 T cell receptor beta chains from one specimen sequenced in a study of blood T cell repertoires in COVID-19. This table comes from immunoSEQ multiplex PCR, and its TCRdb copy is limited to in-frame clones, with some not included. The sample yields approximately 100,000 clones, 86% seen once. Sample: peripheral blood. The receptors originated from a man in his fifties or sixties with acute or convalescent COVID-19.

This sequence joins TRBV2 and TRBJ2-2, with 7 positions matching TRBD1. V shed 4 bases, J shed 4 bases, and the junction held 6 bases outside the gene matches. Germline CDR1 SNHLY, CDR2 FYNNEI. The CDR3 runs 15 residues. CDR3 in DNA: TGTGCCAGCAGTGGAGGGGGCCGGAGCACCGGGGAGCTGTTTTTT. This codes for CASSGGGRSTGELFF.

J is TRBJ2-1 and V is TRBV11-2, with a possible D match to TRBD2 (5 bases). Germline assignment: CDR1 SGHAT and CDR2 FQNNGV. V lost 4 bases, J lost 10 bases, and 11 bases lay in between. CDR3 length: 12 residues. CDR3 DNA sequence: TGTGCCAGCAGCTGGGGAACTAGGGAGCAGTTCTTC. Its translation is CASSWGTREQFF.

The V gene is TRBV7-6, the J gene TRBJ2-3, with TRBD2 matching 7 bases. CDR3 length: 18 amino acids. Trimming removed 4 bases from V and 2 bases from J; junction bases left unmatched: 15. Germline CDR1 and CDR2: SGHVS and FNYEAQ. The CDR3 protein is CASSWGSGFLPNTDTQYF. The CDR3 DNA follows: TGTGCCAGCAGCTGGGGTAGCGGGTTCCTCCCTAACACAGATACGCAGTATTTT.

The chain combines TRBV6-5 with TRBJ1-4, with 7 bases aligning to TRBD1. V lost 9 bases and J lost 3; bases outside the gene matches: 7. Germline values: CDR1 MNHEY, CDR2 SVGAGI. The CDR3 length is 14 residues. The CDR3 bases are TGTGCCAGTATCGTCACAGGGGCTAATGAAAAACTGTTTTTT. Translated, it gives CASIVTGANEKLFF.

CDR3 nucleotide sequence: TGTGCCAGCAGTGAGGACAGGGGGCCATACGAGCAGTACTTC. Residues: CASSEDRGPYEQYF. The V call is TRBV25-1, the J call TRBJ2-7; 11 nucleotides align to TRBD1. This CDR3 contains 14 residues. Unmatched junction bases numbered 2, after V lost 3 bases and J lost 4 bases. Germline V gene lookup returns CDR1 MGHDK and CDR2 SYGVNS.

The rearrangement uses TRBV7-6 and TRBJ2-3; 14 bases line up with TRBD2. Looked up from germline, CDR1 is SGHVS and CDR2 is FNYEAQ. The CDR3 runs 16 residues. The junction had 6 bases not matched to a gene; V was cut back by 5 bases and J by 5 bases. The CDR3 DNA sequence: TGTGCCAGCAGCAGACTAGCGGGAGGGCCGGGAGATACGCAGTATTTT. It codes for CASSRLAGGPGDTQYF.

The rearrangement uses TRBV19 and TRBJ1-4; 8 bases fit TRBD1. The CDR3 is 15 residues long. Trimming cost V 6 bases and J 3 bases; bases outside gene matches: 6. Germline V gene lookup returns CDR1 LNHDA and CDR2 SQIVND (reference sequence). CDR3 region: CASRVQGAANEKLFF. The CDR3 nucleotides are TGTGCCAGTAGAGTCCAGGGGGCGGCTAATGAAAAACTGTTTTTT.

J is TRBJ2-4 and V is TRBV6-1; tentatively, D is TRBD1 (6 bases). Germline lookup yields CDR1 MNHNS and CDR2 SASEGT. Trimming cost V 2 bases and J 2 bases, with 10 bases left between them. The CDR3 sequence is 15 residues long. The CDR3 DNA reads as TGTGCCAGCAGTGAATATCAGGGGACCAAAAACATTCAGTACTTC. It is translated as CASSEYQGTKNIQYF.

The rearrangement uses TRBV21-1 and TRBJ1-5. TRBV21-1 is a pseudogene locus. CDR3 length: 17 amino acids. The CDR3 protein is CASSKGGMEHSNQPQHF. Written as DNA, the CDR3 is TGTGCCAGCAGCAAGGGGGGGATGGAGCATAGCAATCAGCCCCAGCATTTT.

This chain links TRBV9 with TRBJ1-1, with 7 bases identical to TRBD1. V trimming: 6 bases; J trimming: 1 base; junction bases outside the gene matches: 6. The CDR3 loop spans 14 amino acids. Germline CDR1 reads SGDLS; CDR2 reads YYNGEE. CDR3 nucleotides: TGTGCCAGCAAGAAGACAGGGACGAACACTGAAGCTTTCTTT. Translated, it gives CASKKTGTNTEAFF.

Concerning this clone: This sample includes further DNA sequences coding for the same CDR3. The chain uses TRBV3-1 (or the pseudogene TRBV3-2) and TRBJ1-1, with D possibly matching TRBD1 (6 bases). CDR1 LGHDT and CDR2 YNNKEL come from the germline V gene (reference sequence). The CDR3 loop spans 14 amino acids. V was trimmed by 1 base and J by 4 bases, leaving 10 bases between them. This CDR3 is CASSQVGGGTEAFF. Written as DNA, the CDR3 is TGTGCCAGCAGCCAAGTTGGGGGCGGCACTGAAGCTTTCTTT.

The V call is TRBV11-2, the J call TRBJ2-5; TRBD2 might be the D (5 bases). CDR1 SGHAT and CDR2 FQNNGV come from the germline V gene. V shed 2 bases and J shed 9 bases, with 31 bases lying between them. The CDR3 is 19 amino acids. The CDR3 sequence: CASSLSRIGLATRRFAQYF. Written as DNA, the CDR3 is TGTGCCAGCAGCTTAAGTAGAATTGGATTAGCGACCCGTAGGTTCGCCCAGTACTTC.

This chain links TRBV7-7 with TRBJ2-5, with 10 positions matching TRBD2. Germline assignment: CDR1 SSHAT and CDR2 FNYEAQ (reference sequence). Losses at the gene ends were 5 bases for V and 5 bases for J; bases not matched to a gene: 8. The length of the CDR3 is 15 residues. CDR3 nucleotides: TGTGCCAGCAGCGGCGATAGCGGGGGGCTTGAGACCCAGTACTTC. This gives the protein CASSGDSGGLETQYF.

The V gene is TRBV3-1 (or the pseudogene TRBV3-2), the J gene TRBJ1-1, with TRBD1 matching 10 bases. Germline lookup yields CDR1 LGHDT and CDR2 YNNKEL (reference sequence). The CDR3 is 21 residues long. The V gene end was trimmed by 0 bases and the J gene end by 7 bases; junction bases not matched to a gene: 23. CDR3 residues: CASSQDQEDRGITAPRGEAFF. CDR3 nucleotide sequence: TGTGCCAGCAGCCAAGATCAGGAGGACAGGGGGATTACGGCCCCCAGAGGTGAAGCTTTCTTT.

The genes are TRBV6-5 and TRBJ2-1, with no clear D. V was cut by 0 bases and J by 15 bases, with 15 bases left in between. The length of the CDR3 is 13 residues. The V gene's germline CDR1 is MNHEY and CDR2 SVGAGI. In DNA form, the CDR3 reads TGTGCCAGCAGTTACTCTAGTGGGTCTAGTTTGTTCTTC. It specifies CASSYSSGSSLFF.

This clone has only one observation. The chain has TRBV6-5 and TRBJ1-5; 7 bases align to TRBD1. The V segment lost 10 bases and the J segment 1 base; nucleotides outside the gene matches: 10. Germline CDR1 is MNHEY and CDR2 is SVGAGI. The CDR3 has 15 residues. CDR3 residues: CATRDSPTSNQPQHF. The CDR3 coding sequence is TGTGCCACACGGGACAGCCCCACAAGCAATCAGCCCCAGCATTTT.

This chain joins TRBV5-6 and TRBJ2-4; 7 bases agree with TRBD2. Germline V lookup: CDR1 SGHDT, CDR2 YYEEEE. V shed 3 bases, J shed 8 bases, and the junction held 8 bases outside the gene matches. The CDR3 is 14 amino acids. The CDR3 DNA reads TGTGCCAGCAGCTCCCCGTGGGGAGGGGACATTCAGTACTTC. This translates into CASSSPWGGDIQYF.

The V and J genes are TRBV10-1 and TRBJ2-1, with 9 positions matching TRBD2. The CDR3 runs 17 residues. J was trimmed by 7 bases and V by 8 bases; bases with no gene match: 18. CDR1 and CDR2 from the germline V gene are WNHNN and SYGVQD (reference sequence). The CDR3 loop reads CASPFSGRAYRRNEQFF. Here the CDR3 DNA reads TGCGCCAGCCCATTTAGCGGGAGAGCCTATCGGAGGAATGAGCAGTTCTTC.

The chain joins TRBV7-8 to TRBJ2-5; perhaps TRBD2 as D (5 bases). Germline V lookup: CDR1 SGHVS, CDR2 FQNEAQ. Trimming removed 6 bases from V and 0 bases from J, with 14 bases in between. The CDR3 covers 15 residues. The CDR3 is CASSPPGMYQETQYF. The CDR3 DNA reads as TGTGCCAGCAGTCCCCCGGGGATGTACCAAGAGACCCAGTACTTC.

This clone has only a few counts. The chain carries TRBV4-1 and TRBJ1-5, with a possible D match to TRBD1 (6 bases). This CDR3 region has 15 residues. Per the germline V gene, CDR1 is MGHRA and CDR2 is YSYEKL. Trimming shortened V by 0 bases and J by 4 bases, and 10 bases separated the two germline ends. The CDR3 DNA is TGCGCCAGCAGCCAAGATGGGGGCGGGAATCAGCCCCAGCATTTT. Translation: CASSQDGGGNQPQHF.

The J gene is TRBJ1-5, the V gene TRBV2, with 7 bases identical to TRBD1. With 5 bases clipped from V and 6 bases from J, the junction kept 7 bases outside the gene matches. This CDR3 region has 14 residues. Germline V gene data show CDR1 as SNHLY and CDR2 as FYNNEI. CDR3 DNA: TGTGCCAGCAGTAGACAGGGAAGTGCTCAGCCCCAGCATTTT. This encodes CASSRQGSAQPQHF.

The chain recombines TRBV5-6 with TRBJ1-1, with 7 bases lining up with TRBD1. Germline trimming cut 1 base from V and 4 bases from J; bases unmatched to any gene: 4. Germline-derived CDR1 and CDR2 are SGHDT and YYEEEE. This CDR3 is built from 14 residues. The CDR3 reads CASSLNRGVTEAFF. The DNA of the CDR3 is TGTGCCAGCAGCTTGAACAGGGGCGTCACTGAAGCTTTCTTT.

The chain couples TRBV7-3 to TRBJ2-7; TRBD2 matches at 8 bases. The junction had 7 bases not matched to a gene; V was cut back by 2 bases and J by 4 bases. Germline assignment: CDR1 SGHTA and CDR2 FQGTGA. This CDR3 contains 15 residues. The CDR3 loop is CASSLGASGPYEQYF. DNA for the CDR3: TGTGCCAGCAGCTTAGGGGCTAGCGGGCCTTACGAGCAGTACTTC.

The rearrangement uses TRBV4-2 and TRBJ2-1; 10 bases align to TRBD2. CDR1 LGHNA and CDR2 YNFKEQ come from the germline V gene. The CDR3 is made up of 17 amino acids. Trimming took 0 bases from V and 4 from J; bases not matched to a gene: 6. The CDR3 spells CASSQDSSGGGYNEQFF. In DNA, the CDR3 is TGTGCCAGCAGCCAAGATTCTAGCGGGGGAGGTTACAATGAGCAGTTCTTC.

This clone appeared a single time. V usage is TRBV11-2 and J usage is TRBJ2-1, with 7 bases identical to TRBD2. CDR3 length equals 15 residues. CDR1 and CDR2 (germline): SGHAT, FQNNGV. The junction had 0 bases not matched to a gene; V was cut back by 1 base and J by 0 bases. CDR3 bases: TGTGCCAGCAGCTTAGGCGGGGGCTCCTACAATGAGCAGTTCTTC. Encoded protein: CASSLGGGSYNEQFF.

The chain joins TRBV6-6 to TRBJ1-5, with TRBD1 identical over 9 bases. V was pared by 6 bases and J by 3 bases, with 9 bases of the junction left unmatched. Germline V gene lookup returns CDR1 MNHNY and CDR2 SVGAGI (reference sequence). This CDR3 has 16 residues. The CDR3 nucleotides read TGTGCCAGCAGCAGAACAGGGGGCGCATACAATCAGCCCCAGCATTTT. Its translation is CASSRTGGAYNQPQHF.

The V gene is TRBV4-1, the J gene TRBJ2-1, with 13 bases fitting TRBD2. V lost 3 bases to trimming and J lost 5 bases; unmatched junction nucleotides: 10. This CDR3 spans 18 amino acids. Germline lookup yields CDR1 MGHRA and CDR2 YSYEKL. This CDR3 reads CASSHLGLAGVRHNEQFF. DNA of the CDR3: TGCGCCAGCAGCCACCTTGGACTAGCGGGAGTCCGGCACAATGAGCAGTTCTTC.

The chain uses TRBV4-2 and TRBJ2-6; TRBD2 is a possible D gene (6 bases). The germline gives CDR1 LGHNA, CDR2 YNFKEQ. The CDR3 consists of 16 residues. With 1 base removed from V and 1 base from J, the gap between germline ends came to 8 bases. CDR3 sequence reads: CASSQGGVSGANVLTF. The CDR3 coding sequence is TGTGCCAGCAGCCAAGGGGGGGTATCTGGGGCCAACGTCCTGACTTTC.

This chain joins TRBV5-6 and TRBJ1-6, with TRBD1 as a possible D gene (6 bases). The germline CDR1 and CDR2 sequences are SGHDT and YYEEEE. The CDR3 is 14 amino acids. Trimming took 4 bases from V and 7 from J, leaving 12 bases between them. The CDR3 DNA reads TGTGCCAGCAGCAATACAGGGCTCAATTCACCCCTCCACTTT. Its protein is CASSNTGLNSPLHF.

The chain uses TRBV12-5 and TRBJ2-2; D possibly corresponds to TRBD2 (5 bases). The germline V gene encodes CDR1 LGHNT and CDR2 FRNRAP. There are 13 residues in the CDR3. The germline V and J ends were trimmed by 1 base and 5 bases, with 5 bases remaining between them. DNA for the CDR3: TGTGCTAGTGGTTTGGGAGGGACCGGGGAGCTGTTTTTT. Translating gives CASGLGGTGELFF.

V is TRBV5-1 and J is TRBJ1-1; 7 nucleotides agree with TRBD1. The CDR3 loop spans 15 amino acids. Trimming cost V 3 bases and J 4 bases; bases outside gene matches: 9. CDR1 SGHRS and CDR2 YFSETQ come from the germline V gene. DNA for the CDR3: TGCGCCAGCAGCTCTCGACAGGGAGTTGGCACTGAAGCTTTCTTT. It is translated as CASSSRQGVGTEAFF.

The chain joins TRBV7-9 to TRBJ1-4; 8 nucleotides agree with TRBD1. CDR1 and CDR2 from the germline V gene are SEHNR and FQNEAQ (reference sequence). The CDR3 spans 15 residues. J lost 5 bases, V lost 1 base, and 3 bases had no gene match. As DNA, the CDR3 is TGTGCCAGCAGCTTAGTGGGGACAGGAAATGAAAAACTGTTTTTT. Translating it yields CASSLVGTGNEKLFF.